The next 26 T cell receptor beta chains were all read from a single sample in a study of shared clonotypes between healthy human individuals. Sequencing was performed with immunoSEQ multiplex PCR; in TCRdb, only in-frame clones are kept and a portion is missing. The profile shows 2 million to 2.5 million clones, 80% to 95% of them singletons. Sequenced: naive CD4+ T cells from PBMCs. Stated subset: CD45RA+ positively selected. The receptors originated from a man between 18 and 35 years old in good health. Some clones in this sample may be carry-over from other donors' samples.

The J gene is TRBJ2-5, the V gene TRBV14; the match to TRBD1 covers 9 bases. The V segment lost 7 bases and the J segment 1 base; nucleotides outside the gene matches: 7. The CDR3 runs to 15 residues. Germline V gives CDR1 SGHDN, CDR2 FVKESK. The CDR3 spells CASTMGTGSQETQYF. CDR3 DNA: TGTGCCAGCACGATGGGGACAGGGTCCCAAGAGACCCAGTACTTC.

This chain connects TRBV18 to TRBJ1-4; tentative D call: TRBD1 (5 bases). The germline V gene encodes CDR1 KGHSH and CDR2 LQKENI. The CDR3 is 13 residues long. Trimming cost V 3 bases and J 6 bases, with 8 bases left between them. In DNA, the CDR3 is TGTGCCAGCTCACCGGACACCTATGAAAAACTGTTTTTT. This codes for CASSPDTYEKLFF.

The V gene is TRBV2, the J gene TRBJ2-5, with D tentatively TRBD2 (5 bases). The end of the DNA aligns better with TRBJ2-7, so the J call may be wrong. Germline V gene lookup returns CDR1 SNHLY and CDR2 FYNNEI. This CDR3 region has 14 residues. DNA of the CDR3: TGTGCCAGCAGGAAGGGAGCGGAGGACTACGAGCAGTACTTC. Translated: CASRKGAEDYEQYF.

The chain carries TRBV19 and TRBJ1-5; D is uncertain. V lost 3 bases and J lost 3, with 12 bases in between. In germline, CDR1 is LNHDA, CDR2 SQIVND (reference sequence). CDR3 length: 15 amino acids. CDR3 amino acids: CASSIMVSNNQPQHF. The CDR3 nucleotides read TGTGCCAGTAGTATCATGGTTTCGAACAATCAGCCCCAGCATTTT.

This sequence joins TRBV28 and TRBJ2-7; unclear D gene. V gave up 6 bases and J gave up 2 bases, with 11 bases separating them. The CDR3 has 13 amino acids. CDR1 and CDR2 (germline): MDHEN, SYDVKM. The CDR3 here is CASRDVDAYEQYF. The CDR3 nucleotides read TGTGCCAGCAGGGACGTTGACGCCTACGAGCAGTACTTC.

The chain uses TRBV28 and TRBJ2-5; a weak D match, TRBD1 (5 bases). Germline CDR1 is MDHEN and CDR2 is SYDVKM. The CDR3 spans 16 residues. V lost 3 bases to trimming and J lost 2 bases, with 16 bases between them. Written as DNA, the CDR3 is TGTGCCAGCAGTTTTCTCAGGGCAGATGGGCAAGAGACCCAGTACTTC. It codes for CASSFLRADGQETQYF.

The chain joins TRBV28 to TRBJ1-2; 8 positions agree with TRBD1. The CDR3 sequence is 16 residues long. CDR1 MDHEN and CDR2 SYDVKM come from the germline V gene. V lost 7 bases and J lost 2; bases outside the gene matches: 12. This CDR3 is CASTRAGGARNYGYTF. The CDR3 DNA follows: TGTGCCAGCACTAGGGCAGGGGGCGCGCGAAACTATGGCTACACCTTC.

The gene calls are TRBV25-1 and TRBJ2-7; no definite D call. This CDR3 is built from 13 residues. V lost 4 bases and J lost 2, with 9 bases in between. Looked up from germline, CDR1 is MGHDK and CDR2 is SYGVNS. CDR3 DNA sequence: TGTGCCAGCAGTGTCGGCAGCACCTACGAGCAGTACTTC. The encoded protein is CASSVGSTYEQYF.

The chain is built from TRBV5-1 and TRBJ2-5, with D maybe TRBD1 (5 bases). The V end lost 0 bases, the J end lost 2 bases, and 11 bases lay between the germline ends. CDR3 length: 15 amino acids. The V gene's germline CDR1 is SGHRS and CDR2 YFSETQ. The CDR3 reads CASSLATTVQETQYF. CDR3 in DNA: TGCGCCAGCAGCTTGGCCACGACAGTACAAGAGACCCAGTACTTC. Drawing the rest from reference TRBV5-1 and TRBJ2-5, the complete variable domain is KAGVTQTPRYLIKTRGQQVTLSCSPISGHRSVSWYQQTPGQGLQFLFEYFSETQRNKGNFPGRFSGRQFSNSRSEMNVSTLELGDSALYLCASSLATTVQETQYFGPGTRLLVL.

CDR3 protein: CASSQDRREDPRYEQYF. The CDR3 DNA reads as TGTGCCAGCAGCCAAGATAGGCGGGAGGACCCTCGGTACGAGCAGTACTTC. The V call is TRBV4-2, the J call TRBJ2-7; TRBD2 matches at 8 bases. CDR3 size: 17 residues. CDR1 is LGHNA, CDR2 YNFKEQ, per germline. The junction had 11 bases not matched to a gene; V was cut back by 0 bases and J by 4 bases.

The J gene is TRBJ1-1, the V gene TRBV5-6; D is possibly TRBD1 (5 bases). This CDR3 has 14 amino acids. V shed 4 bases and J shed 8 bases, with 18 bases lying between them. In germline, CDR1 is SGHDT, CDR2 YYEEEE. The chain's CDR3 is CASSTRTDTNEAFF. The CDR3 DNA follows: TGTGCCAGCAGCACGCGGACGGACACCAACGAAGCTTTCTTT. Based on the CDR3 plus reference TRBV5-6 and TRBJ1-1, the full variable domain is DAGVTQSPTHLIKTRGQQVTLRCSPKSGHDTVSWYQQALGQGPQFIFQYYEEEERQRGNFPDRFSGHQFPNYSSELNVNALLLGDSALYLCASSTRTDTNEAFFGQGTRLTVV.

V and J are TRBV11-3 and TRBJ2-3; D not resolved. V gave up 2 bases and J gave up 4 bases, with 7 bases separating them. Germline assignment: CDR1 SGHNT and CDR2 YENEEA. The CDR3 length is 13 residues. This CDR3 reads CASSLRPADTQYF. As DNA, the CDR3 is TGTGCCAGCAGCTTAAGGCCCGCAGATACGCAGTATTTT.

V and J are TRBV9 and TRBJ2-1; 7 bases line up with TRBD1. J was trimmed by 0 bases and V by 6 bases; bases with no gene match: 6. Germline V gives CDR1 SGDLS, CDR2 YYNGEE. CDR3 size: 15 residues. In nucleotides, the CDR3 is TGTGCCAGCACCCCAGACAGGGCCTCCTACAATGAGCAGTTCTTC. Translating it yields CASTPDRASYNEQFF.

This chain uses TRBV19 with TRBJ2-2, with 8 bases identical to TRBD2. Trimming took 5 bases from V and 8 from J; bases not matched to a gene: 16. Germline values: CDR1 LNHDA, CDR2 SQIVND (reference sequence). This CDR3 is built from 17 residues. In nucleotides, the CDR3 is TGTGCCAGTAGTGCGTCGGGACTAGGCGGCATAGCAGGGGAGCTGTTTTTT. It yields the protein CASSASGLGGIAGELFF.

V usage is TRBV5-1 and J usage is TRBJ1-6, with D perhaps TRBD1 (6 bases). The CDR3 spans 14 residues. The germline V and J ends were trimmed by 2 bases and 7 bases, with 10 bases remaining between them. Germline lookup yields CDR1 SGHRS and CDR2 YFSETQ. CDR3 nucleotides: TGCGCCAGCAGCTTCGGGACACGCAATTCACCCCTCCACTTT. Translating it yields CASSFGTRNSPLHF.

V gene TRBV19 combines with J gene TRBJ1-3; D remains ambiguous. CDR3 length: 17 amino acids. The germline V gene has CDR1 LNHDA and CDR2 SQIVND (reference sequence). Between the trimmed V and J ends, which lost 4 bases and 4 bases, there was a span of 20 bases. The CDR3, as DNA: TGTGCCAGTAGTAGATCTCCGGGCCTCGGGCCGGGAAACACCATATATTTT. Residues: CASSRSPGLGPGNTIYF.

This rearrangement joins TRBV7-2 to TRBJ2-7; 10 bases fit TRBD2. V lost 5 bases, J lost 2 bases, and 6 bases stayed unmatched. Germline CDR1 reads SGHTA; CDR2 reads FQGNSA. The CDR3 runs to 15 residues. The CDR3 loop reads CASSTYSGRAYEQYF. CDR3 in DNA: TGTGCCAGCAGCACGTACAGCGGGAGGGCCTACGAGCAGTACTTC.

This clone is a singleton in its sample. Other DNA sequences in this sample translate to the same CDR3. This chain's CDR3 is CASSLAPGDTQYF. CDR3 nucleotide sequence: TGTGCCAGCAGCTTAGCGCCTGGAGATACGCAGTATTTT. The chain is built from TRBV7-9 and TRBJ2-3; D gene ambiguous. Germline V gene lookup returns CDR1 SEHNR and CDR2 FQNEAQ (reference sequence). V shed 0 bases and J shed 5 bases, with 6 bases lying between them. This CDR3 has 13 residues.

This chain links TRBV6-4 with TRBJ2-3; D gene uncertain. This CDR3 comprises 13 residues. V shed 2 bases and J shed 0 bases, with 3 bases lying between them. Looked up from germline, CDR1 is MRHNA and CDR2 is SNTAGT. The CDR3, as DNA: TGTGCCAGCAGTGACCTCAGCACAGATACGCAGTATTTT. Translated, it gives CASSDLSTDTQYF.

The chain carries TRBV11-2 and TRBJ2-3; no definite D call. Trimming cost V 0 bases and J 2 bases, with 12 bases left between them. Germline CDR1 is SGHAT and CDR2 is FQNNGV. This CDR3 has 16 residues. The CDR3 protein is CASSLDQWIVTDTQYF. The CDR3 nucleotides are TGTGCCAGCAGCTTAGATCAGTGGATCGTCACAGATACGCAGTATTTT. The full variable domain, rest sourced from reference TRBV11-2 and TRBJ2-3, is EAGVAQSPRYKIIEKRQSVAFWCNPISGHATLYWYQQILGQGPKLLIQFQNNGVVDDSQLPKDRFSAERLKGVDSTLKIQPAKLEDSAVYLCASSLDQWIVTDTQYFGPGTRLTVL.

V usage is TRBV4-1 and J usage is TRBJ2-6; D may be TRBD1 (6 bases). Trimming removed 1 base from V and 4 bases from J, with 8 bases in between. This CDR3 comprises 15 residues. CDR1 is MGHRA and CDR2 is YSYEKL in the germline V gene. The CDR3 bases are TGCGCCAGCAGCCAAGGGGGGCGCGGGGCCAACGTCCTGACTTTC. It codes for CASSQGGRGANVLTF.

The V and J genes are TRBV6-6 and TRBJ2-3, with D tentatively TRBD1 or TRBD2 (5 bases each). The CDR3 is made up of 15 amino acids. The germline V gene encodes CDR1 MNHNY and CDR2 SVGAGI (reference sequence). V gave up 2 bases and J gave up 2 bases, with 11 bases separating them. CDR3 DNA sequence: TGTGCCAGCAGTTACCTCGGGACGGACACAGATACGCAGTATTTT. Translation: CASSYLGTDTDTQYF.

The chain recombines TRBV28 with TRBJ2-4, with TRBD2 matching 11 bases. The CDR3 spans 18 residues. CDR1 and CDR2 from the germline V gene are MDHEN and SYDVKM. The trim removed 4 bases at V and 0 bases at J, leaving 8 bases unmatched. Written as DNA, the CDR3 is TGTGCCAGCAGTTCTAGCGGGAGGACTTTGGTAGCCAAAAACATTCAGTACTTC. It encodes CASSSSGRTLVAKNIQYF.

The V call is TRBV28, the J call TRBJ2-1; D is undetermined. Germline-derived CDR1 and CDR2 are MDHEN and SYDVKM. Trimming removed 7 bases from V and 6 bases from J, with 7 bases in between. The CDR3 spans 11 residues. The CDR3 DNA follows: TGTGCCAGCATCAAGCGCAATGAGCAGTTCTTC. It translates to CASIKRNEQFF.

The chain is built from TRBV6-1 and TRBJ2-3; a possible D gene is TRBD1 (5 bases). This CDR3 has 16 residues. Trimming removed 3 bases at V and 0 bases at J, with 13 bases between. Germline V gene sequence: CDR1 MNHNS, CDR2 SASEGT. CDR3 amino acids: CASSDLQGSSTDTQYF. In nucleotides, the CDR3 is TGTGCCAGCAGTGACCTCCAGGGCTCTAGCACAGATACGCAGTATTTT.

The genes are TRBV28 and TRBJ2-7; D is possibly TRBD2 (5 bases). Trimming left V 4 bases short and J 2 bases short, with 18 bases between. This CDR3 spans 16 amino acids. From germline, CDR1 is MDHEN and CDR2 SYDVKM. The CDR3 region is CASSSLSPRGPYEQYF. The CDR3 DNA sequence: TGTGCCAGCAGTTCCCTATCACCGCGAGGGCCCTACGAGCAGTACTTC.